This T cell receptor (beta chain) was recovered during a study of blood T cell repertoires in COVID-19. Study summary: There were acute and convalescent COVID-19 samples, and they came from the United States, Italy and Spain. T cells, B-cell-depleted T cells, or PBMCs supplied cDNA or gDNA.

This table comes from immunoSEQ multiplex PCR, and its TCRdb copy is limited to in-frame clones, with some not included. The top ten hold 1.1% of the sample, which has under 100,000 clones, about nine tenths seen once. Losses at the gene ends were 6 bases for V and 0 bases for J; bases not matched to a gene: 8. CDR3 length: 15 amino acids. Germline V gives CDR1 WSHSY, CDR2 SAAADI. Sequenced: peripheral blood. This sequence originates from a human donor in a cohort sampled during active COVID-19. The chain uses TRBV10-2 and TRBJ2-7; 7 nucleotides line up with TRBD1. CDR3 sequence: CASSVGYRGSYEQYF. As DNA, the CDR3 is TGCGCCAGCAGCGTAGGGTACAGGGGCTCCTACGAGCAGTACTTC.